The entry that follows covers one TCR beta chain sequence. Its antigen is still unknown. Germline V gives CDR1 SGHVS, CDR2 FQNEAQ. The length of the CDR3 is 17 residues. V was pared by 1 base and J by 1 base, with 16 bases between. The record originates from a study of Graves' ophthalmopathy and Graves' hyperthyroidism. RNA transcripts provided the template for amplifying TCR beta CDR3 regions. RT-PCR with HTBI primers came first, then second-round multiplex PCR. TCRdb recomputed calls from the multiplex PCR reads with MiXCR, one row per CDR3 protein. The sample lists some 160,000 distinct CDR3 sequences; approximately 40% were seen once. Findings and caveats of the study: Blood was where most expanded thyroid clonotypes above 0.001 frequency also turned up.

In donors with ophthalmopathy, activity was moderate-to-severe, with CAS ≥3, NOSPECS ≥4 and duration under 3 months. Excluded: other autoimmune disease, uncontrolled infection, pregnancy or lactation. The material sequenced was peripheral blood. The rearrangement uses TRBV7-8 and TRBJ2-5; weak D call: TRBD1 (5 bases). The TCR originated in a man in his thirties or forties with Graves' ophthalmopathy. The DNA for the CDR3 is TGTGCCAGCAGCTTAGTGTCGGAACAGGATCGCCAAGAGACCCAGTACTTC. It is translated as CASSLVSEQDRQETQYF.